What follows are 9 T cell receptor beta chains derived from one specimen sequenced in a study of blood T cell repertoires in COVID-19. Produced via immunoSEQ multiplex PCR; TCRdb's table is partial and in-frame only. This sample has approximately 180,000 clones, with around nine tenths found just once. Material for sequencing was peripheral blood. The receptor set was obtained from a human donor in a cohort sampled during active COVID-19.

The J gene is TRBJ1-3, the V gene TRBV9, with D unresolved. This CDR3 has 16 amino acids. The V end lost 3 bases, the J end lost 0 bases, and 13 bases lay between the germline ends. CDR1 and CDR2 (germline): SGDLS, YYNGEE. The CDR3 protein is CASSEPQENSGNTIYF. For the CDR3, the DNA is TGTGCCAGCAGCGAACCCCAGGAAAACTCTGGAAACACCATATATTTT.

The chain joins TRBV30 to TRBJ2-2; 7 nucleotides line up with TRBD2. Germline loops: CDR1 GTSNPN, CDR2 SVGIG (reference sequence). Trimming at V came to 4 bases and at J to 5 bases, leaving 7 bases not matched to a gene. This CDR3 is 14 amino acids long. The DNA of the CDR3 is TGTGCCTGGACCGGGACTACCCATACCGGGGAGCTGTTTTTT. The encoded protein is CAWTGTTHTGELFF.

CDR3 protein: CASSGDRGSSYNEQFF. In nucleotides, the CDR3 is TGTGCCAGCAGCGGCGACAGGGGGTCATCCTACAATGAGCAGTTCTTC. The chain uses TRBV5-6 and TRBJ2-1; TRBD1 agrees at 9 bases. CDR3 size: 16 residues. Trimming removed 4 bases from V and 1 base from J; junction bases left unmatched: 6. Germline lookup yields CDR1 SGHDT and CDR2 YYEEEE.

Notes on this clone: The junction departs from the called germline gene at one end, perhaps through a read error. The chain recombines TRBV5-1 with TRBJ2-7, with TRBD2 matching 8 bases. The CDR3 contains 13 residues. CDR1 is SGHRS and CDR2 is YFSETQ in the germline V gene. CDR3 residues: CASRLAVAGEQYF. The CDR3 coding sequence is TGCGCCAGCAGATTGGCCGTAGCGGGAGAGCAGTACTTC.

V gene TRBV15 combines with J gene TRBJ1-2; the D gene is possibly TRBD1 (6 bases). CDR3 length equals 14 residues. Germline V CDR1 and CDR2: LNHNV, YYDKDF (reference sequence). Trimming cost V 0 bases and J 6 bases, with 11 bases left between them. In DNA form, the CDR3 reads TGTGCCACCAGCAGAGATAAGGGGGGGGATGGCTACACCTTC. It yields the protein CATSRDKGGDGYTF.

This rearrangement joins TRBV4-3 to TRBJ2-2; D might be TRBD2 (5 bases). Germline values: CDR1 LGHNA, CDR2 YSLEER. Trimming stripped 4 bases from V and 4 bases from J, with 10 bases between. The CDR3 contains 14 residues. Here the CDR3 DNA reads TGCGCCAGCAGCCGACGGAGGAGCACCGGGGAGCTGTTTTTT. It is translated as CASSRRRSTGELFF.

The gene calls are TRBV4-1 and TRBJ1-6; 9 positions match TRBD1. The CDR3 runs 16 residues. The ends lost 4 bases at V and 6 bases at J; junction bases unmatched: 7. From germline, CDR1 is MGHRA and CDR2 YSYEKL. The CDR3 is CASSLTGTGTNSPLHF. The DNA of the CDR3 is TGCGCCAGCAGCCTTACCGGGACAGGGACTAATTCACCCCTCCACTTT.

The chain has TRBV28 and TRBJ2-5; 8 positions match TRBD1. The CDR3 length is 15 residues. Trimming took 8 bases from V and 2 from J; bases not matched to a gene: 10. Per the germline V gene, CDR1 is MDHEN and CDR2 is SYDVKM. CDR3 bases: TGTGCCAGCGGGGATCCGGGACAGGTACAAGAGACCCAGTACTTC. This gives the protein CASGDPGQVQETQYF.

Here the CDR3 DNA reads TGTGCCAGCAGACTGGATGAAAAACTGTTTTTT. As protein: CASRLDEKLFF. The chain joins TRBV5-5 to TRBJ1-4; D unclear. There are 11 residues in the CDR3. In germline, CDR1 is SGHKS, CDR2 YYEKEE (reference sequence). V was trimmed by 5 bases and J by 6 bases, leaving 5 bases between them.